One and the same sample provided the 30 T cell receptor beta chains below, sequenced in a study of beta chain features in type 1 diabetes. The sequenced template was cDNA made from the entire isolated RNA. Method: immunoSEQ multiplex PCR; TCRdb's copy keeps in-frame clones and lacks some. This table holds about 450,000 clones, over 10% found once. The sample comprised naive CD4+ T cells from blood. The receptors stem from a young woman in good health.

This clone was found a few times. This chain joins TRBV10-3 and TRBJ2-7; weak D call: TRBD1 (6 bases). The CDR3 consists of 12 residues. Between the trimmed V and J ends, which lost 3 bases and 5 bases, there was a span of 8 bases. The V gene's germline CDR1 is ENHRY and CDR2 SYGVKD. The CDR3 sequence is CAISEHRDEQYV. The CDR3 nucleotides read TGTGCCATCAGTGAACACAGGGACGAGCAGTACGTC.

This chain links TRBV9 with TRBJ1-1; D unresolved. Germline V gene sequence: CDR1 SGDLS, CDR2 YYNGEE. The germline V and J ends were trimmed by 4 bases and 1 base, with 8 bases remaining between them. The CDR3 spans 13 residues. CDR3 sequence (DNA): TGTGCCAGCAGCCCCTCAGAGAACACTGAAGCTTTCTTT. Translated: CASSPSENTEAFF. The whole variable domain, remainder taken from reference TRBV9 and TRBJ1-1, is DSGVTQTPKHLITATGQRVTLRCSPRSGDLSVYWYQQSLDQGLQFLIQYYNGEERAKGNILERFSAQQFPDLHSELNLSSLELGDSALYFCASSPSENTEAFFGQGTRLTVV.

This CDR3 is CASSQTLEAEQYV. In DNA form, the CDR3 reads TGCGCCAGCAGCCAGACGCTAGAAGCCGAGCAGTACGTC. J is TRBJ2-7 and V is TRBV4-1, with D unresolved. The V gene lost 3 bases and the J gene lost 6 bases, with 12 bases spanning the gap. Germline V CDR1 and CDR2: MGHRA, YSYEKL. The CDR3 has 13 residues.

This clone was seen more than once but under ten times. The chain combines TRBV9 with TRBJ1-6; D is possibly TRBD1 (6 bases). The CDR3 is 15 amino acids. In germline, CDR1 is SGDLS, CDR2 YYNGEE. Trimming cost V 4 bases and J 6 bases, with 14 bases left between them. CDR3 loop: CASSPATRGNSPLHF. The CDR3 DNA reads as TGTGCCAGCAGCCCAGCAACCAGGGGTAATTCACCCCTCCACTTT. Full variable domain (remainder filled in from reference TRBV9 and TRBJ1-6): DSGVTQTPKHLITATGQRVTLRCSPRSGDLSVYWYQQSLDQGLQFLIQYYNGEERAKGNILERFSAQQFPDLHSELNLSSLELGDSALYFCASSPATRGNSPLHFGNGTRLTVT.

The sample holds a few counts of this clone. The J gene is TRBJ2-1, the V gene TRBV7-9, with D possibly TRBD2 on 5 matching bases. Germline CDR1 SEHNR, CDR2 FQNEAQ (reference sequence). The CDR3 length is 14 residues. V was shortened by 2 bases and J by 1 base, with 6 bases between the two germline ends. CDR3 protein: CASSLRESYNEQFF. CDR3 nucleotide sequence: TGTGCCAGCAGCTTAAGGGAGTCCTACAATGAGCAGTTCTTC. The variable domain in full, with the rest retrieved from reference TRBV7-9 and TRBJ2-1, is DTGVSQNPRHKITKRGQNVTFRCDPISEHNRLYWYRQTLGQGPEFLTYFQNEAQLEKSRLLSDRFSAERPKGSFSTLEIQRTEQGDSAMYLCASSLRESYNEQFFGPGTRLTVL.

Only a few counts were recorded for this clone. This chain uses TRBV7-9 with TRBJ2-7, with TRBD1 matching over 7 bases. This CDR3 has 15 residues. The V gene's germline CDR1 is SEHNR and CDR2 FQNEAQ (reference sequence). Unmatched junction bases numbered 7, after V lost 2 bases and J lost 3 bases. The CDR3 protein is CASSLRDSSLYEQYF. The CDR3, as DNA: TGTGCCAGCAGCTTAAGGGACAGCTCGCTCTACGAGCAGTACTTC. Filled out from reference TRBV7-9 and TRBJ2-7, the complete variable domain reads DTGVSQNPRHKITKRGQNVTFRCDPISEHNRLYWYRQTLGQGPEFLTYFQNEAQLEKSRLLSDRFSAERPKGSFSTLEIQRTEQGDSAMYLCASSLRDSSLYEQYFGPGTRLTVT.

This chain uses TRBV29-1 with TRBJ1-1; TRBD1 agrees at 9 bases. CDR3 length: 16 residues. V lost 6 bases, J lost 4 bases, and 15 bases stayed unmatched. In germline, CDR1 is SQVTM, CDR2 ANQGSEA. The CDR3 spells CSVRDRAKGWITEAFF. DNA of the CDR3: TGCAGCGTAAGGGACAGGGCAAAAGGGTGGATCACTGAAGCTTTCTTT.

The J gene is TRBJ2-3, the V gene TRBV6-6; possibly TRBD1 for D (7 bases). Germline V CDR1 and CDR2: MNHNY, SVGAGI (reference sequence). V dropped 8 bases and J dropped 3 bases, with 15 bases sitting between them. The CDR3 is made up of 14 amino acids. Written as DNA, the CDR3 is TGTGCCAGCGGAACGACAGGGAGGACAGATACGCAGTATTTT. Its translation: CASGTTGRTDTQYF.

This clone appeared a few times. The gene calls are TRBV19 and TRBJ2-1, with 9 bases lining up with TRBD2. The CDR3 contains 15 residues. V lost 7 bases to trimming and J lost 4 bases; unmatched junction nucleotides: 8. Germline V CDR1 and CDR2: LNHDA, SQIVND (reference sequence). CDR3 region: CASNDLTSGYNEQFF. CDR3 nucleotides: TGTGCCAGTAATGACCTGACTAGCGGTTACAATGAGCAGTTCTTC. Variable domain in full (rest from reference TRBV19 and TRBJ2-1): DGGITQSPKYLFRKEGQNVTLSCEQNLNHDAMYWYRQDPGQGLRLIYYSQIVNDFQKGDIAEGYSVSREKKESFPLTVTSAQKNPTAFYLCASNDLTSGYNEQFFGPGTRLTVL.

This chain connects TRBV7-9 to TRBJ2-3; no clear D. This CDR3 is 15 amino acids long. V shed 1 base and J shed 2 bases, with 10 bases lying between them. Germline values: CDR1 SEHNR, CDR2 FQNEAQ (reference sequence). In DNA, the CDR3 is TGTGCCAGCAGCTTAGGAATAGGCTTCACAGATACGCAGTATTTT. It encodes CASSLGIGFTDTQYF. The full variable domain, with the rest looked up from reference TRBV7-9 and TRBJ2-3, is DTGVSQNPRHKITKRGQNVTFRCDPISEHNRLYWYRQTLGQGPEFLTYFQNEAQLEKSRLLSDRFSAERPKGSFSTLEIQRTEQGDSAMYLCASSLGIGFTDTQYFGPGTRLTVL.

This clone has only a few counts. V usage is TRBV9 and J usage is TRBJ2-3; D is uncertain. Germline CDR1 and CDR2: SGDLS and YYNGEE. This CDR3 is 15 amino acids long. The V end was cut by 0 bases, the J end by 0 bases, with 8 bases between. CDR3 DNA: TGTGCCAGCAGCGTAGCGGGCCTCAGCACAGATACGCAGTATTTT. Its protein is CASSVAGLSTDTQYF.

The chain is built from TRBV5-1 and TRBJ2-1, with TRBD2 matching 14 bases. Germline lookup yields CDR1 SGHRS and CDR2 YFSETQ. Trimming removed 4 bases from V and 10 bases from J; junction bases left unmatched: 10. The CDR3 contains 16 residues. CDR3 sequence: CASSAGLAGVLGEQFF. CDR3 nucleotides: TGCGCCAGCAGCGCGGGACTAGCGGGAGTTCTTGGAGAGCAGTTCTTC.

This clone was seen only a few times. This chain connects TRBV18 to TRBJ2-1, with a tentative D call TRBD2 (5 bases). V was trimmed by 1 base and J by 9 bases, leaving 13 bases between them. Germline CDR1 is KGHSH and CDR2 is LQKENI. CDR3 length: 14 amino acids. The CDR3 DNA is TGTGCCAGCTCACCACAGGAGGCTCTTGGTGAGCAGTTCTTC. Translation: CASSPQEALGEQFF. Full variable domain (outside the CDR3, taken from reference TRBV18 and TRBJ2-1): NAGVMQNPRHLVRRRGQEARLRCSPMKGHSHVYWYRQLPEEGLKFMVYLQKENIIDESGMPKERFSAEFPKEGPSILRIQQVVRGDSAAYFCASSPQEALGEQFFGPGTRLTVL.

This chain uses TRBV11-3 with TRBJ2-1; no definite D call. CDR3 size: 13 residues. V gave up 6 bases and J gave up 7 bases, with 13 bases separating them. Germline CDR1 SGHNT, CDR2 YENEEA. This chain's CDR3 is CASSAKRLNEQFF. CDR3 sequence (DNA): TGTGCCAGCAGTGCTAAGAGGTTGAATGAGCAGTTCTTC.

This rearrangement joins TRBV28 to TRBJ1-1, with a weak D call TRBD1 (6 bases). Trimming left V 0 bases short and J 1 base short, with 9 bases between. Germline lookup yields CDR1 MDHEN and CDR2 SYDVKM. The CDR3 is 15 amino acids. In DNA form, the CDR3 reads TGTGCCAGCAGTTTATGGACAGGAGGGAACACTGAAGCTTTCTTT. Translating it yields CASSLWTGGNTEAFF.

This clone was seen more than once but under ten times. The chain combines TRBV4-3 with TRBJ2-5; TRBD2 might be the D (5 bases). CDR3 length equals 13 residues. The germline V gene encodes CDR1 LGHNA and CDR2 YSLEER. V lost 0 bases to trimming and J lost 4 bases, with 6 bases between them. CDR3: CASSQERGETQYF. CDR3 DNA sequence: TGCGCCAGCAGCCAAGAACGGGGAGAGACCCAGTACTTC.

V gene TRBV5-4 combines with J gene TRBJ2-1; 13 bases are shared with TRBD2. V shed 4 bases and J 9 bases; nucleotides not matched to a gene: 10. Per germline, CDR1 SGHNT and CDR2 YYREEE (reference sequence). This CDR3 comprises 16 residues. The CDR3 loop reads CASSSRTSGSGGEQFF. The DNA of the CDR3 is TGTGCCAGCAGCAGTCGGACTAGCGGGAGCGGAGGTGAGCAGTTCTTC.

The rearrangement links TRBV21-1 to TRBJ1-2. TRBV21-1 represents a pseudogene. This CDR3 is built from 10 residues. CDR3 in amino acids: CASNKRGYTF. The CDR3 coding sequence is TGTGCCAGCAACAAGAGGGGCTACACCTTC.

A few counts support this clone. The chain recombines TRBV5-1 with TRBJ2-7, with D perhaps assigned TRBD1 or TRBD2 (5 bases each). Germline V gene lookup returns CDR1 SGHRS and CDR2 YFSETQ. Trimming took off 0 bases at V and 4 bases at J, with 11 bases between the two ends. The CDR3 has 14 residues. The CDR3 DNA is TGCGCCAGCAGCTTGGCCAGGGACCCTTACGAGCAGTACTTC. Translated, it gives CASSLARDPYEQYF.

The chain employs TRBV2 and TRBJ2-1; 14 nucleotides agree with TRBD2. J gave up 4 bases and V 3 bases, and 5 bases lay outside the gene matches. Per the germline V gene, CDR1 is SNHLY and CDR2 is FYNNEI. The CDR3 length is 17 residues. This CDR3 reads CASSDTRLAGGYNEQFF. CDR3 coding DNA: TGTGCCAGCAGTGACACCCGACTAGCGGGAGGGTACAATGAGCAGTTCTTC.

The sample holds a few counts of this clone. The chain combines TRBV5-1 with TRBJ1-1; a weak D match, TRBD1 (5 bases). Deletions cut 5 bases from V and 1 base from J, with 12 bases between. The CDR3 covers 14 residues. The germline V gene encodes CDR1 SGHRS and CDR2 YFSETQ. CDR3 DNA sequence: TGCGCCAGCAGGGGGGACTCGTCGAACACTGAAGCTTTCTTT. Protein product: CASRGDSSNTEAFF.

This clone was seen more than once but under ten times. CDR3 loop: CASSPWEGRETQYF. The CDR3 DNA reads as TGCGCCAGCAGCCCCTGGGAGGGGAGAGAGACCCAGTACTTC. The chain is built from TRBV5-1 and TRBJ2-5; 7 nucleotides agree with TRBD2. Germline trimming cut 4 bases from V and 4 bases from J; bases unmatched to any gene: 7. There are 14 residues in the CDR3. Germline CDR1 reads SGHRS; CDR2 reads YFSETQ.

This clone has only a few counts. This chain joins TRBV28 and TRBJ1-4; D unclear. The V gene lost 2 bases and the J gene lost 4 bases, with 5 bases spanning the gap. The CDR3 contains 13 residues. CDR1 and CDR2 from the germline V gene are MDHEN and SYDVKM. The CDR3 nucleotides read TGTGCCAGCAGTTTAAGTGGTAATGAAAAACTGTTTTTT. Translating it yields CASSLSGNEKLFF.

The CDR3: CASSPRDRGTDTQYF. The DNA for the CDR3 is TGTGCCAGCAGTCCCCGGGACAGGGGGACAGATACGCAGTATTTT. This sequence joins TRBV2 and TRBJ2-3; 11 nucleotides line up with TRBD1. Germline-derived CDR1 and CDR2 are SNHLY and FYNNEI. Trimming cost V 5 bases and J 3 bases; bases outside gene matches: 4. This CDR3 is 15 amino acids long.

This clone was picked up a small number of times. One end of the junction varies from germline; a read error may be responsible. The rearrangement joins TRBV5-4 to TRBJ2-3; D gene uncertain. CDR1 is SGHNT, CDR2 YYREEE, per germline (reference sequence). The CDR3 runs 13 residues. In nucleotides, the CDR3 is TGTTCCAGCAGCTTGATTGGTAGTAATACGCAGTATTTT. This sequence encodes CSSSLIGSNTQYF.

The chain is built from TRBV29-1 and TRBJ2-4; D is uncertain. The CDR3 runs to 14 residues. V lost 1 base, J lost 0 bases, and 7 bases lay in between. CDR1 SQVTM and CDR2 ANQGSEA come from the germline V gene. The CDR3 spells CSVEGILAKNIQYF. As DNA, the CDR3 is TGCAGCGTTGAAGGAATCCTAGCCAAAAACATTCAGTACTTC.

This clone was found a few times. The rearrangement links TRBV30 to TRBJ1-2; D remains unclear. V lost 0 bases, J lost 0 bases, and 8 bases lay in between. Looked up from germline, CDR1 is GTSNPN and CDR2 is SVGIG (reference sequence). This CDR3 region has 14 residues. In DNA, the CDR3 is TGTGCCTGGAGTGTCTCGTTCACTAACTATGGCTACACCTTC. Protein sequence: CAWSVSFTNYGYTF.

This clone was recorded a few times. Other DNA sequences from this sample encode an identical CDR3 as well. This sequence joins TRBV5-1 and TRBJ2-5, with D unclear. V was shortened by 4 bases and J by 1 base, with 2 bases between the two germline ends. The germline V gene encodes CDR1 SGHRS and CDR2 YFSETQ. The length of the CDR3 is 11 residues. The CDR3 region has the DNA TGCGCCAGCAGCGCCCAAGAGACCCAGTACTTC. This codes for CASSAQETQYF.

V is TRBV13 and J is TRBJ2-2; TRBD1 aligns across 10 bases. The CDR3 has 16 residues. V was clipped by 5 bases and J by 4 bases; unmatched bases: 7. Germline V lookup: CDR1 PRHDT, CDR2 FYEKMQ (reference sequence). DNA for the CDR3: TGTGCCAGCAGCCCCAATGGACAGGGGGGCACCGGGGAGCTGTTTTTT. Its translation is CASSPNGQGGTGELFF.

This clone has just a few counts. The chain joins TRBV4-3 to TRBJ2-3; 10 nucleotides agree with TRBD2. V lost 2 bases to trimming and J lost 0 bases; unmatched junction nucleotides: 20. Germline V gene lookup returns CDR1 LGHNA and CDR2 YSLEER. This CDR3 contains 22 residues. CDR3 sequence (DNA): TGCGCCAGCAGCCAAATGGTTCCCCGAACTAGCGGGGATAGTACGAGCACAGATACGCAGTATTTT. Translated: CASSQMVPRTSGDSTSTDTQYF.